This TCR beta chain was captured in a study of CD8+ T cells in alopecia areata (dated by TCRdb to 2016 to 2018). With regard to the full study: High-throughput TCRbeta sequencing was used to examine T cell clonal expansion in alopecia areata in both the C3H/HeJ mouse model and human patients. In humans, TCRbeta sequencing was performed on scalp tissue and on sorted CD4+ and CD8+ peripheral blood T cells from healthy controls and from patients with patchy or totalis/universalis alopecia areata. Scalp clonality was compared across normal scalp (n=4), patchy alopecia areata scalp (n=8), and alopecia totalis/universalis scalp (n=8). Amplification of TCRbeta CDR3 regions was done by immunoSEQ multiplex PCR using 35 Vbeta forward primers and 13 Jbeta reverse primers. RNA was obtained with the PAXgene miRNA kit for fixed scalp, the miRNeasy kit for PBMCs, and the RNeasy kit for mouse skin.

PBMCs were isolated by density centrifugation and stained for CD3, CD4 and CD8, after which CD4+ and CD8+ T cells were sorted on a FACSAria. Unaffected controls provided scalp biopsies and blood samples. Study-wide conclusions, independent of this receptor: TCR sequences shared between patients were less clear than in mice, possibly partly because of HLA diversity in the patient population. Lesional scalp, especially in alopecia totalis/universalis, showed higher clonality and more expanded CD8+ clones than normal scalp, suggesting antigenic drive. Unlike mouse skin, where gammadelta T cells dominate, normal human skin contains resident alphabeta T cells that get sequenced too, which complicates analysis of the scalp TCR repertoire.

The junction carries 10 bases between V and J, which are trimmed by 2 bases and 5 bases respectively. The CDR3 sequence holds 13 residues, the cysteine and phenylalanine included. The kept DNA is CDR3 alone, 39 bases in frame from the first base. CDR1 is given as SQVTM and CDR2 as ANQGSEA, both from the germline V gene. In regard to this clone: Its antigen remains unidentified. It has no much larger one-base neighbor in the sample; base qualities were not kept.

The library was obtained by the immunoSEQ multiplex PCR assay. RNA was extracted from all samples and reverse transcribed into cDNA, which served as template for TCR sequencing. SuperScript III was used to make first-strand cDNA, primed with a 2:1 mix of oligo-dT and random hexamers. A synthetic immune receptor repertoire was used to gauge amplification bias, and whatever bias remained was removed computationally. Concerning the study's data processing: Raw reads were preprocessed to remove errors, and CDR3 was defined by IMGT conventions from the conserved cysteine to phenylalanine. Clonality was computed by normalizing Shannon entropy by log2 of the number of productive unique TCRs and subtracting the result from 1. Whether each scalp clone was CD4 or CD8 was inferred by checking scalp TCRbeta sequences against the CD4 and CD8 repertoires from sorted blood. The immuneACCESS repertoire file appears here via TCRdb, limited to in-frame rearrangements. These files lack a portion of the clones; in checked studies, under half of the deficit traces to unresolved V genes, and the cause of the others is not known. V, J and clone size reflect that table, while D and trimming were determined from the DNA. The sample table lists 90,000 to 130,000 clones, 59% of them with a count of one. The top ten constitute 20% to 25% of the sample.

This TCR came from a human donor in good health. Sequenced: CD8+ T cells sorted from blood. This chain is built from TRBV29-1 and TRBJ2-1, with the D gene not clear enough to name. The DNA sequence is as follows: TGCAGCGTTGAACTTAGCATGCACAATGAGCAGTTCTTC. It encodes CSVELSMHNEQFF.